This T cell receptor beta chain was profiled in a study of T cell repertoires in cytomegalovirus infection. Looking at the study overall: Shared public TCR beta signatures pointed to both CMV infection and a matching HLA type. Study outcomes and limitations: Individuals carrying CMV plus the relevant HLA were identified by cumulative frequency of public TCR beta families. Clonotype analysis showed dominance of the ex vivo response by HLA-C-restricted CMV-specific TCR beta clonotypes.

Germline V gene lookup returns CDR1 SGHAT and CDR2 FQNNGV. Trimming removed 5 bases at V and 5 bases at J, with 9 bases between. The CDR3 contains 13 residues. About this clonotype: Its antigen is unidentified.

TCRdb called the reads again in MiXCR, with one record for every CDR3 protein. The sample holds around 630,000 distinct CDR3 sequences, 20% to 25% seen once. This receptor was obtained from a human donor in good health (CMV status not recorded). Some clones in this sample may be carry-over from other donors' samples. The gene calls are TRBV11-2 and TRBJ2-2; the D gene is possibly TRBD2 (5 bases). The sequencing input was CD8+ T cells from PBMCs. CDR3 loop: CASSPWRTGELFF. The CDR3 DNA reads TGTGCCAGCAGCCCATGGAGGACCGGGGAGCTGTTTTTT. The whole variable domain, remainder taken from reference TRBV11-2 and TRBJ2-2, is EAGVAQSPRYKIIEKRQSVAFWCNPISGHATLYWYQQILGQGPKLLIQFQNNGVVDDSQLPKDRFSAERLKGVDSTLKIQPAKLEDSAVYLCASSPWRTGELFFGEGSRLTVL.